The present T cell receptor beta chain was sequenced within a study of T cell changes during pregnancy in multiple sclerosis. The data were produced by immunoSEQ multiplex PCR, yet TCRdb's version contains in-frame clones alone and is incomplete. The sample records about 76,000 clones, just over 90% being singletons. The junction had 5 bases not matched to a gene; V was cut back by 5 bases and J by 0 bases. Germline CDR1 and CDR2: SGDLS and YYNGEE. The CDR3 is made up of 14 amino acids. The V gene is TRBV9, the J gene TRBJ2-7, with 7 bases aligning to TRBD1. This TCR was sampled from a female donor with multiple sclerosis, enrolled in a pregnancy study. The sequences come from peripheral blood, collected in the second trimester of pregnancy. The CDR3, as DNA: TGTGCCAGCAGTATGCAGGGGGACTCCTACGAGCAGTACTTC. It is translated as CASSMQGDSYEQYF.